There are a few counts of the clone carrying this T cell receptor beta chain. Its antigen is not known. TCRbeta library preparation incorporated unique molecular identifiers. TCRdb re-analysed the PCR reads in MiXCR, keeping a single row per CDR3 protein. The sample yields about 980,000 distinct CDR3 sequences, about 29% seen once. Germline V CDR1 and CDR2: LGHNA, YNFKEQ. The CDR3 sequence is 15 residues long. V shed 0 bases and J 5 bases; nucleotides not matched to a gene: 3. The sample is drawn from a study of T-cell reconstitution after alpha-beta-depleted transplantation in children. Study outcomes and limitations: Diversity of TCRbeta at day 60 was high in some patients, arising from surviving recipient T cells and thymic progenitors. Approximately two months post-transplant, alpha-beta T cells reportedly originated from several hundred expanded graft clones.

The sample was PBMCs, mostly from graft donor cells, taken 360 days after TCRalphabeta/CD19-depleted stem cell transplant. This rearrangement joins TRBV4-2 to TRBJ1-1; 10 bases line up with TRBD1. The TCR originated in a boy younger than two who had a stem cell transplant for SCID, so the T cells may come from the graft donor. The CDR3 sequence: CASSQEGQGPTEAFF. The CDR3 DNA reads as TGTGCCAGCAGCCAAGAGGGACAGGGGCCGACTGAAGCTTTCTTT.